This T cell receptor beta chain is drawn from a study of blood T cell repertoires in COVID-19. Study details: Sample material is recorded as cDNA or gDNA derived from T cells, B-cell-depleted T cells, or PBMCs.

In the authors' methods: Reference gene primer amplification yielded estimated nucleated cell counts. This table comes from immunoSEQ multiplex PCR, and its TCRdb copy is limited to in-frame clones, with some not included. That table furnishes V, J and clone size, whereas the DNA furnished D and trimming. The table lists roughly 120,000 clones, more than 75% of them singletons, with 5% to 6.5% in the top ten. V lost 0 bases, J lost 4 bases, and 7 bases stayed unmatched. Germline CDR1 LNHNV, CDR2 YYDKDF (reference sequence). CDR3 length equals 17 residues. The TCR originated in a human donor in a cohort sampled during active COVID-19. This chain uses TRBV15 with TRBJ1-5; 9 bases match TRBD1. The source material was peripheral blood. The CDR3 spells CATSRDGPGTGNQPQHF. The CDR3 nucleotides are TGTGCCACCAGCAGAGATGGCCCCGGGACAGGGAATCAGCCCCAGCATTTT.